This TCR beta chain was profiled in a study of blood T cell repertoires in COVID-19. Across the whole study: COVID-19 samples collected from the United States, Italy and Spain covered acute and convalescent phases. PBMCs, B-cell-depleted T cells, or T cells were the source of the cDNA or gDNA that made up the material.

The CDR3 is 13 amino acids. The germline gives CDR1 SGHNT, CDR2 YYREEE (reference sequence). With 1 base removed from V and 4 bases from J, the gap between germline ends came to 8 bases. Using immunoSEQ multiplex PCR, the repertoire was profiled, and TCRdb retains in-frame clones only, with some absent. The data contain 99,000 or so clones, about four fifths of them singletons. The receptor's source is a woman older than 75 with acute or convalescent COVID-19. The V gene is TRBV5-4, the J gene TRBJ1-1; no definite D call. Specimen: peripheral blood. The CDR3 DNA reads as TGTGCCAGCAGCTTGACAGCCCTCACTGAAGCTTTCTTT. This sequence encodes CASSLTALTEAFF.